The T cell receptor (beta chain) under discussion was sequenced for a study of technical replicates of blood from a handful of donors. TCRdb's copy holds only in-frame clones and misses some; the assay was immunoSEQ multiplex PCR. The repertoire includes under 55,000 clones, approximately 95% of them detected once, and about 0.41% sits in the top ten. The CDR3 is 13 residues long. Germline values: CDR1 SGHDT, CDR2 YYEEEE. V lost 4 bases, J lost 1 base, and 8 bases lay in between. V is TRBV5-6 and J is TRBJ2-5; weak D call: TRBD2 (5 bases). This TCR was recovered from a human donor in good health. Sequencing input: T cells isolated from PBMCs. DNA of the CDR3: TGTGCCAGCAGCCCGGGATTCCAAGAGACCCAGTACTTC. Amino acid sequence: CASSPGFQETQYF.